These 9 T cell receptor beta chains came from one sample sequenced in a study of shared clonotypes between healthy human individuals. Sequencing used immunoSEQ multiplex PCR; TCRdb keeps in-frame clones, though not all of them. The profile covers over a million clones, with 98% appearing a single time and roughly 0.45% taken by the ten largest. Material for sequencing was naive CD4+ T cells sorted from blood. Subset reported: CD45RA+ positively selected. Receptors were obtained from a man between 25 and 39 years old in good health.

The V gene is TRBV2, the J gene TRBJ1-5, with a weak D call TRBD1 (5 bases). Germline V gene sequence: CDR1 SNHLY, CDR2 FYNNEI. V shed 6 bases and J shed 4 bases, with 10 bases lying between them. The CDR3 sequence is 13 residues long. The CDR3 sequence is CASSRDQNQPQHF. CDR3 nucleotide sequence: TGTGCCAGCAGCCGGGACCAAAATCAGCCCCAGCATTTT.

The gene calls are TRBV19 and TRBJ1-5; D gene ambiguous. Germline CDR1 is LNHDA and CDR2 is SQIVND (reference sequence). Between the trimmed V and J ends, which lost 10 bases and 4 bases, there was a span of 17 bases. The CDR3 covers 14 residues. Written as DNA, the CDR3 is TGTGCCACTGCCCAGCCCAATACTAATCAGCCCCAGCATTTT. Translation gives CATAQPNTNQPQHF.

The chain uses TRBV28 and TRBJ2-2; the D call may be TRBD1 or TRBD2 (5 bases each). This CDR3 region has 15 residues. Germline V gene lookup returns CDR1 MDHEN and CDR2 SYDVKM. Trimming cost V 7 bases and J 6 bases, with 18 bases left between them. The CDR3 protein is CASILASRDPGELFF. DNA of the CDR3: TGTGCCAGCATCTTAGCGTCCAGGGACCCCGGGGAGCTGTTTTTT.

The V call is TRBV27, the J call TRBJ1-2; a possible D gene is TRBD1 (5 bases). Trimming pared 6 bases from V and 1 base from J, leaving 12 bases between. The CDR3 sequence is 14 residues long. Germline V CDR1 and CDR2: MNHEY, SMNVEV (reference sequence). As DNA, the CDR3 is TGTGCCAGCAGCCTGGGACGGGTTAACTATGGCTACACCTTC. It encodes CASSLGRVNYGYTF.

This sequence joins TRBV9 and TRBJ1-3; 8 bases are a match to TRBD1. Unmatched junction bases numbered 7, after V lost 0 bases and J lost 5 bases. Per germline, CDR1 SGDLS and CDR2 YYNGEE. This CDR3 has 16 residues. CDR3 DNA: TGTGCCAGCAGCGTAGACTTACGACAGGGGAGAAACACCATATATTTT. Its protein is CASSVDLRQGRNTIYF.

On this clone: The same CDR3 also results from other DNA sequences found in this sample. The chain combines TRBV18 with TRBJ1-4, with 9 bases lining up with TRBD1. Trimming cost V 3 bases and J 3 bases; bases outside gene matches: 2. Germline CDR1 reads KGHSH; CDR2 reads LQKENI. The CDR3 runs to 15 residues. The CDR3 DNA is TGTGCCAGCTCACCCCGGACAGGGGCTAATGAAAAACTGTTTTTT. It codes for CASSPRTGANEKLFF.

The chain recombines TRBV4-1 with TRBJ2-1, with 9 bases identical to TRBD2. CDR1 is MGHRA, CDR2 YSYEKL, per germline. V gave up 2 bases and J gave up 5 bases; unmatched junction bases: 7. This CDR3 has 16 residues. CDR3 nucleotide sequence: TGCGCCAGCAGCCAACTGGGGCTAGCGGGAAACAATGAGCAGTTCTTC. It codes for CASSQLGLAGNNEQFF.

This clone was picked up a small number of times. The rearrangement links TRBV28 to TRBJ1-5, with D maybe TRBD1 (5 bases). This CDR3 has 15 amino acids. V dropped 6 bases and J dropped 5 bases, with 17 bases sitting between them. Per the germline V gene, CDR1 is MDHEN and CDR2 is SYDVKM. This CDR3 reads CASRTVIHGHQPQHF. The CDR3 bases are TGTGCCAGCAGGACAGTGATTCATGGCCATCAGCCCCAGCATTTT.

The CDR3 DNA reads TGTGCCAGCAACGCCGCCAGGTTCGGTCGCACAGATACGCAGTATTTT. Protein: CASNAARFGRTDTQYF. This chain links TRBV7-2 with TRBJ2-3; D is uncertain. The germline V gene has CDR1 SGHTA and CDR2 FQGNSA. The CDR3 runs 16 residues. Trimming removed 7 bases at V and 1 base at J, with 18 bases between.